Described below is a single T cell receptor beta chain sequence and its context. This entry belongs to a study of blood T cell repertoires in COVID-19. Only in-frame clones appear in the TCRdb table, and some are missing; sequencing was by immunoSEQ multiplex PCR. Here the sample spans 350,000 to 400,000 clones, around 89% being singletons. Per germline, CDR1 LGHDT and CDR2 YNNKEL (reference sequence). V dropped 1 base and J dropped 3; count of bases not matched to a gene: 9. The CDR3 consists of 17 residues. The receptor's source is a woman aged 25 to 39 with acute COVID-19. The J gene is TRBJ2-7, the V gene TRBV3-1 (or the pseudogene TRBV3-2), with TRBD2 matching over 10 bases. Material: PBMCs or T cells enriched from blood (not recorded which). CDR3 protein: CASSQGGQERGGYEQYF. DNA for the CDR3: TGTGCCAGCAGCCAAGGTGGTCAGGAGCGGGGGGGCTACGAGCAGTACTTC.